This T cell receptor (beta chain) originates from a study of Graves' ophthalmopathy and Graves' hyperthyroidism. The study, taken as a whole, reports: Blood also harbored most expanded thyroid clonotypes above 0.001 frequency.

Details on this clonotype: Its antigen remains unidentified.

From RNA, the CDR3 regions of TCR beta chains were amplified and sequenced. The workflow started with a first-round RT-PCR run with HTBI primers and then moved on to a second-round multiplex PCR. TCRdb called the multiplex PCR reads again in MiXCR, with one record for every CDR3 protein. Of 200,000 to 250,000 distinct CDR3 sequences listed, around a fifth are singletons. V trimming: 5 bases; J trimming: 5 bases; junction bases outside the gene matches: 5. Germline V gene sequence: CDR1 MDHEN, CDR2 SYDVKM. CDR3 length: 13 residues. Clinical symptoms and serum thyroxine were used for diagnosis; TRAb, thyroid ultrasound and orbital computed tomography were also relied on.

This sequence was found in a woman aged 50 to 60 with Graves' ophthalmopathy. The sample consisted of peripheral blood. The V and J genes are TRBV28 and TRBJ2-5; 7 bases are a match to TRBD1. CDR3 sequence: CASSRQGVETQYF. CDR3 in DNA: TGTGCCAGCAGTCGACAGGGTGTCGAGACCCAGTACTTC. Supplemented by reference TRBV28 and TRBJ2-5, the full variable domain reads DVKVTQSSRYLVKRTGEKVFLECVQDMDHENMFWYRQDPGLGLRLIYFSYDVKMKEKGDIPEGYSVSREKKERFSLILESASTNQTSMYLCASSRQGVETQYFGPGTRLLVL.